The 7 T cell receptor beta chains in this list originate from one sample, sequenced in a study of shared clonotypes between healthy human individuals. Repertoires were generated with immunoSEQ multiplex PCR, while TCRdb's copy carries only in-frame clones and drops some. The data show approximately 940,000 clones, with roughly 72% seen just once and around 1.5% held by the top ten. The sequenced sample was memory CD4+ T cells sorted from blood. Subset indicated: CD45RA-negative fraction. The origin of the receptors is a man between 18 and 35 years old in good health.

Remarks on this clone: The same CDR3 arises from other DNA sequences in this sample as well. The V call is TRBV5-1, the J call TRBJ2-1; D might be TRBD1 (5 bases). Per germline, CDR1 SGHRS and CDR2 YFSETQ. This CDR3 has 12 residues. Trimming left V 4 bases short and J 7 bases short, with 9 bases between. CDR3 DNA sequence: TGCGCCAGCAGCCTTCCAGGGAATGAGCAGTTCTTC. Its translation: CASSLPGNEQFF.

The J gene is TRBJ2-2, the V gene TRBV7-7, with TRBD1 matching over 8 bases. CDR1 and CDR2 from the germline V gene are SSHAT and FNYEAQ (reference sequence). This CDR3 spans 14 amino acids. Written as DNA, the CDR3 is TGTGCTAAGGGTGACAGGGGAAGGACCGGGGAGCTGTTTTTT. This encodes CAKGDRGRTGELFF.

The V gene is TRBV10-2, the J gene TRBJ1-3; TRBD1 might be the D (6 bases). The germline V gene encodes CDR1 WSHSY and CDR2 SAAADI. The CDR3 runs 14 residues. Trimming removed 6 bases at V and 2 bases at J, with 11 bases between. CDR3 nucleotide sequence: TGCGCCAGCAGGGGACATGGAGCTGGAAACACCATATATTTT. Protein product: CASRGHGAGNTIYF.

This clone was seen only a few times. The chain combines TRBV29-1 with TRBJ1-1; 7 nucleotides line up with TRBD1. Trimming took 4 bases from V and 5 from J; bases not matched to a gene: 4. This CDR3 has 12 residues. The V gene's germline CDR1 is SQVTM and CDR2 ANQGSEA. The CDR3 sequence: CSVAPGGTEAFF. The CDR3, as DNA: TGCAGCGTTGCCCCAGGGGGGACTGAAGCTTTCTTT.

The V call is TRBV15, the J call TRBJ2-1, with TRBD2 matching 7 bases. Germline CDR1 reads LNHNV; CDR2 reads YYDKDF (reference sequence). The junction had 7 bases not matched to a gene; V was cut back by 3 bases and J by 5 bases. The CDR3 runs to 15 residues. The CDR3, as DNA: TGTGCCACCAGCAGCGGGGGGATAACCGACAATGAGCAGTTCTTC. The encoded protein is CATSSGGITDNEQFF. The complete variable domain, with remaining parts taken from reference TRBV15 and TRBJ2-1, reads DAMVIQNPRYQVTQFGKPVTLSCSQTLNHNVMYWYQQKSSQAPKLLFHYYDKDFNNEADTPDNFQSRRPNTSFCFLDIRSPGLGDTAMYLCATSSGGITDNEQFFGPGTRLTVL.

This chain links TRBV10-1 with TRBJ2-1; a possible D gene is TRBD2 (6 bases). V lost 3 bases and J lost 6, with 12 bases in between. The CDR3 covers 14 residues. Germline lookup yields CDR1 WNHNN and CDR2 SYGVQD (reference sequence). As DNA, the CDR3 is TGCGCCAGCAGTGATTGGGGAGGCGTCAATGAGCAGTTCTTC. Translated: CASSDWGGVNEQFF.

Worth noting for this clone: Other DNA sequences in this sample translate to the same CDR3. The chain links TRBV5-1 to TRBJ2-7; TRBD1 aligns across 9 bases. From germline, CDR1 is SGHRS and CDR2 YFSETQ. CDR3 length: 15 residues. Germline trimming cut 0 bases from V and 4 bases from J; bases unmatched to any gene: 5. This chain's CDR3 is CASSLAPGQGYEQYF. The CDR3 DNA reads as TGCGCCAGCAGCTTGGCCCCGGGACAGGGTTACGAGCAGTACTTC.